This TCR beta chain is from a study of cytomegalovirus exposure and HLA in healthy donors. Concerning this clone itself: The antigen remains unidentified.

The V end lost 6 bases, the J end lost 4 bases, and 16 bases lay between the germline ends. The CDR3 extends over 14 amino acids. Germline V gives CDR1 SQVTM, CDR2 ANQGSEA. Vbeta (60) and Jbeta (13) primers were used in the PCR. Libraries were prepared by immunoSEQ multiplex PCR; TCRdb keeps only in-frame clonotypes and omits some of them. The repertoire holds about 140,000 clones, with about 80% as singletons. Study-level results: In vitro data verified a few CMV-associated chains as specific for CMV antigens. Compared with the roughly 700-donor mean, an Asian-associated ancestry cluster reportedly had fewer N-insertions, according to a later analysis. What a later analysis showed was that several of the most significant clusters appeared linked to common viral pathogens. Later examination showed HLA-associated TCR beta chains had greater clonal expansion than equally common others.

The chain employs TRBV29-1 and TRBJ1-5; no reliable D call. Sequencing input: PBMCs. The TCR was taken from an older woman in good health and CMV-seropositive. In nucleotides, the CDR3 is TGCAGCGTCGTCCTATCGGGGAGTAATCAGCCCCAGCATTTT. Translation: CSVVLSGSNQPQHF.